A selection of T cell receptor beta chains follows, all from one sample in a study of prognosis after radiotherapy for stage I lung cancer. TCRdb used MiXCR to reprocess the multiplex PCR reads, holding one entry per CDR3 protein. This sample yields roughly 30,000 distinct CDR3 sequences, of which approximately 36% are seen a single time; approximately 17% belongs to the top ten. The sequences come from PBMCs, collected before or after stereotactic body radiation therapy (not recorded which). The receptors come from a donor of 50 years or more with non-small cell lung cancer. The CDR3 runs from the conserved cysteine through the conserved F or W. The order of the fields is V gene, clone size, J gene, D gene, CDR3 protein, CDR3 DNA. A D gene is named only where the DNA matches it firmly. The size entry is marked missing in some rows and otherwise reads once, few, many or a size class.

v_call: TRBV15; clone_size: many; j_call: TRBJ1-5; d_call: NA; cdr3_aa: CATSRDPGAQQPQHF; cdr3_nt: TGTGCCACCAGCAGAGATCCGGGGGCCCAGCAGCCCCAGCATTTT
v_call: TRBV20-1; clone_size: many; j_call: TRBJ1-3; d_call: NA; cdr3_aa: CSASVPGKSAGNTIYF; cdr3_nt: TGCAGTGCCTCCGTCCCGGGAAAATCGGCTGGAAACACCATATATTTT
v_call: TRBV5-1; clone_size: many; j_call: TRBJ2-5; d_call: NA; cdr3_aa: CASNDGGPQETQYF; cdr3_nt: TGCGCCAGCAATGACGGGGGTCCCCAAGAGACCCAGTACTTC
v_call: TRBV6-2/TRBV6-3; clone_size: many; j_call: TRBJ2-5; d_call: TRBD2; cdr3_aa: CASKPGGRETQYF; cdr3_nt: TGTGCCAGCAAGCCCGGGGGGAGGGAGACCCAGTACTTC
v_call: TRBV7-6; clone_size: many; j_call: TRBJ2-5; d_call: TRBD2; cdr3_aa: CASSPPTGTRGETQYF; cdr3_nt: TGTGCCAGCAGCCCTCCAACCGGGACTAGAGGGGAGACCCAGTACTTC
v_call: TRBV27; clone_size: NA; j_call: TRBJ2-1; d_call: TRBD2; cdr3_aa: CASSFGREKDNEQFF; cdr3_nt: TGTGCCAGCAGTTTTGGGAGGGAAAAGGACAATGAGCAGTTCTTC
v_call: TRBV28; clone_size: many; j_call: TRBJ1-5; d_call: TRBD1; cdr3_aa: CAILKTGGYQPQHF; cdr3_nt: TGTGCCATACTCAAAACAGGGGGCTATCAGCCCCAGCATTTT
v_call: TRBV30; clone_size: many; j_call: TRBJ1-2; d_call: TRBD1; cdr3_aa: CACPDRGLYGYTF; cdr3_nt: TGTGCCTGCCCGGACAGGGGGCTCTATGGCTACACCTTC
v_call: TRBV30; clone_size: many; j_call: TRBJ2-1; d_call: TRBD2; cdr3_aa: CAWRGGPGNEQFF; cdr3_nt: TGTGCCTGGAGGGGAGGGCCCGGCAATGAGCAGTTCTTC
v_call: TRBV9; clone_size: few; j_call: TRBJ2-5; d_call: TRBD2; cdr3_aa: CASSTSAGVQETQYF; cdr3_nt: TGTGCCAGCAGCACTAGTGCGGGAGTTCAAGAGACCCAGTACTTC
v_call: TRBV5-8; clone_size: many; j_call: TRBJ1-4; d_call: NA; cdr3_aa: CASSFMTLGASVEKLFF; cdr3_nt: TGTGCCAGCAGCTTCATGACTCTGGGGGCATCGGTCGAAAAACTGTTTTTT
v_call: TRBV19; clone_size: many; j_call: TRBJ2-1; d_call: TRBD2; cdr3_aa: CASRTLHLAGSWDEQFF; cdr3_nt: TGTGCCAGTAGGACGTTGCATCTAGCGGGATCTTGGGATGAGCAGTTCTTC
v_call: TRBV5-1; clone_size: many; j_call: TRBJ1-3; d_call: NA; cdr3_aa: CASSSGLTGNTIYF; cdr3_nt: TGCGCCAGCAGCTCCGGTCTTACTGGAAACACCATATATTTT
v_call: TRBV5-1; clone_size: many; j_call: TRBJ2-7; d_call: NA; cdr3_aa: CASSFSQGRSSEQYF; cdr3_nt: TGCGCCAGCAGCTTTTCCCAGGGGCGAAGTAGCGAGCAGTACTTC
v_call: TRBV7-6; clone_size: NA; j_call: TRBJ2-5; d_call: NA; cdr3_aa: CASSPSLTYQETQYF; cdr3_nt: TGTGCCAGCAGCCCATCTTTGACATACCAAGAGACCCAGTACTTC
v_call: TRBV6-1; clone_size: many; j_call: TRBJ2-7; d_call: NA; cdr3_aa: CASRREAEQYF; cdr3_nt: TGTGCCAGCAGGAGGGAAGCCGAGCAGTACTTC
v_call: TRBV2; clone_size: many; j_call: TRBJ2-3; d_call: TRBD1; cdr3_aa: CARGGMGTGGDTQYF; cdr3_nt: TGTGCCAGGGGCGGGATGGGGACAGGGGGTGATACGCAGTATTTT
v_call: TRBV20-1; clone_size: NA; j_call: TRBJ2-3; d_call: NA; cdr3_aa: CSACGAADTDTQYF; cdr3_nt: TGCAGTGCTTGCGGTGCGGCAGACACAGATACGCAGTATTTT
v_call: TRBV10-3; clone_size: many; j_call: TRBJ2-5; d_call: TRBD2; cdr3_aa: CAISESGTSEETQYF; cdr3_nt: TGTGCCATCAGTGAGTCGGGGACTAGTGAAGAGACCCAGTACTTC
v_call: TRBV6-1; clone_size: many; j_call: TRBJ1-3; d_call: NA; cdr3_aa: CASSEAGFGNTIYF; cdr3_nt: TGTGCCAGCAGTGAAGCAGGGTTTGGAAACACCATATATTTT
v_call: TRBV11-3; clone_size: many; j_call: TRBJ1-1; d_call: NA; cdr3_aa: CASSLGPAEAFF; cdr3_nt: TGTGCCAGCAGCTTAGGTCCGGCTGAAGCTTTCTTT
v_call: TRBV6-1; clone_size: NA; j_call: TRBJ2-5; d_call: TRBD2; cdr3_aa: CASRLAGVIEAQCF; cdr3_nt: TGTGCCAGCAGACTAGCGGGAGTTATCGAGGCCCAGTGCTTC
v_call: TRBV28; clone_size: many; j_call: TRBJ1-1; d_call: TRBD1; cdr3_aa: CASLTGLDIEAFF; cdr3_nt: TGTGCCAGCTTGACAGGGTTGGACATTGAAGCTTTCTTT
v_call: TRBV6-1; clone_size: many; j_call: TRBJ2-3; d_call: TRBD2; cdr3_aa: CASSATTSGRADTQYF; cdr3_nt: TGTGCCAGCAGTGCCACGACTAGCGGGAGGGCGGATACGCAGTATTTT
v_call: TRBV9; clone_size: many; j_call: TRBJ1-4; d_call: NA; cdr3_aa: CASSARGGNEKLFF; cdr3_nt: TGTGCCAGCAGCGCTAGAGGGGGGAATGAAAAACTGTTTTTT
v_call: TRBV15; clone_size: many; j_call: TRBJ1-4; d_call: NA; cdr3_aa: CATSRDRTDEKLFF; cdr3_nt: TGTGCCACCAGCAGAGATCGGACAGATGAAAAACTGTTTTTT
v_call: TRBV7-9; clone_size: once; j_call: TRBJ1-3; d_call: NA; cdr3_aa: CASSFGGSGGNTIYF; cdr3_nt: TGTGCCAGCAGCTTTGGCGGGTCGGGTGGAAACACCATATATTTT
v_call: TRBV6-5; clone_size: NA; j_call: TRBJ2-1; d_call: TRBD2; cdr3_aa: CASSYAGGSDEQFF; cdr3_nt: TGTGCCAGCAGTTACGCGGGAGGGTCAGATGAGCAGTTCTTC
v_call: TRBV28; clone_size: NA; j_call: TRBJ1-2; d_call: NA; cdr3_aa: CASSIQTVNYGYTF; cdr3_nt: TGTGCCAGCAGTATCCAGACGGTTAACTATGGCTACACCTTC
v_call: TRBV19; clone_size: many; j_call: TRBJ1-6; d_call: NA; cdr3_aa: CASGQSNNSPLHF; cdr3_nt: TGTGCCAGCGGACAGTCCAATAATTCACCCCTCCACTTT